The 23 T cell receptor beta chains listed next were all sequenced from one sample in a study of cytomegalovirus exposure and HLA in healthy donors. It was with 60 Vbeta and 13 Jbeta primers that the PCR ran. Sequencing was performed with immunoSEQ multiplex PCR; in TCRdb, only in-frame clones are kept and a portion is missing. The profile shows about 99,000 clones, 60% to 85% of them singletons. What was sequenced was PBMCs. Every receptor here comes from a woman younger than 35 in good health and CMV-seropositive.

This clone was seen only once. V gene TRBV21-1 combines with J gene TRBJ2-5; the table's D gene call, TRBD2, was not cross checked with the DNA. TRBV21-1 is a recognized pseudogene. The CDR3 spans 15 residues. The CDR3 nucleotides are TGTGCCAGCAGCAAAGCGACTAGCGGGCAAGAGACCCAGTACTTC. It is translated as CASSKATSGQETQYF.

The chain employs TRBV6-1 and TRBJ2-7; 7 bases are shared with TRBD1. The CDR3 runs to 14 residues. Unmatched junction bases numbered 9, after V lost 9 bases and J lost 1 base. Germline V gene lookup returns CDR1 MNHNS and CDR2 SASEGT. CDR3 residues: CASQGTAVSYEQYF. The CDR3 DNA is TGTGCCAGTCAAGGGACAGCTGTTTCCTACGAGCAGTACTTC.

The chain joins TRBV2 to TRBJ2-7; D ambiguous. Germline V gene sequence: CDR1 SNHLY, CDR2 FYNNEI. Deletions cut 5 bases from V and 2 bases from J, with 4 bases between. This CDR3 spans 11 amino acids. The CDR3 nucleotides read TGTGCCAGCAGTCAGACCTACGAGCAGTACTTC. Translating gives CASSQTYEQYF.

In nucleotides, the CDR3 is TGCGCCAGCAGCTTCGAGGGGGCAACCTCTGGGGCCAACGTCCTGACTTTC. Amino acids: CASSFEGATSGANVLTF. V is TRBV5-1 and J is TRBJ2-6; 7 bases fit TRBD1. CDR1 and CDR2 from the germline V gene are SGHRS and YFSETQ. The J segment lost 0 bases and the V segment lost 2 bases, leaving 5 bases of the junction unmatched. This CDR3 has 17 residues.

The rearrangement links TRBV6-1 to TRBJ2-1; a weak D match, TRBD1 (5 bases). V shed 3 bases and J shed 5 bases, with 17 bases lying between them. The CDR3 is 16 amino acids. Per the germline V gene, CDR1 is MNHNS and CDR2 is SASEGT. CDR3 bases: TGTGCCAGCAGTGATAGCCCAGGGAACCCCCACAATGAGCAGTTCTTC. Translating gives CASSDSPGNPHNEQFF.

V gene TRBV6-5 combines with J gene TRBJ2-5, with 9 positions matching TRBD1. CDR1 and CDR2 (germline): MNHEY, SVGAGI. Trimming took 2 bases from V and 2 from J; bases not matched to a gene: 0. The length of the CDR3 is 14 residues. The CDR3 nucleotides read TGTGCCAGCAGTTACGGGACAGGGCAAGAGACCCAGTACTTC. Encoded protein: CASSYGTGQETQYF.

This clone has a single count. This chain connects TRBV9 to TRBJ1-2, with D tentatively TRBD1 (5 bases). The CDR3 totals 14 residues. Trimming removed 4 bases at V and 2 bases at J, with 12 bases between. From germline, CDR1 is SGDLS and CDR2 YYNGEE. The CDR3 protein is CASSPQDGNYGYTF. The CDR3 bases are TGTGCCAGCAGCCCACAGGACGGGAACTATGGCTACACCTTC.

This CDR3 is CASSRRDCVEQYF. DNA of the CDR3: TGTGCCAGCAGCCGCCGGGACTGCGTCGAGCAGTACTTC. V is TRBV21-1 and J is TRBJ2-7; the DNA was not compared with TRBD2, the D call given in the table. TRBV21-1 is classified as a pseudogene. The CDR3 is 13 residues long.

The sample holds one count of this clone. The genes are TRBV6-1 and TRBJ1-1; 10 positions match TRBD1. The ends lost 1 base at V and 6 bases at J; junction bases unmatched: 5. Looked up from germline, CDR1 is MNHNS and CDR2 is SASEGT. CDR3 length: 15 residues. The CDR3 loop reads CASSEGQGAGAEAFF. CDR3 nucleotide sequence: TGTGCCAGCAGTGAAGGACAGGGGGCGGGGGCTGAAGCTTTCTTT.

This clone was counted only a few times. The J gene is TRBJ1-4, the V gene TRBV7-8; tentatively, D is TRBD1 (6 bases). The CDR3 runs to 15 residues. V gave up 3 bases and J gave up 4 bases, with 12 bases separating them. In germline, CDR1 is SGHVS, CDR2 FQNEAQ. CDR3 sequence: CASSLRGGFNEKLFF. In DNA form, the CDR3 reads TGTGCCAGCAGCTTGCGGGGGGGCTTTAATGAAAAACTGTTTTTT.

The gene calls are TRBV7-2 and TRBJ1-5; 8 nucleotides agree with TRBD1. Germline V gene lookup returns CDR1 SGHTA and CDR2 FQGNSA. This CDR3 spans 14 amino acids. J lost 7 bases, V lost 2 bases, and 4 bases had no gene match. CDR3 amino acids: CASSLRQGAQPQHF. As DNA, the CDR3 is TGTGCCAGCAGCTTAAGGCAGGGGGCCCAGCCCCAGCATTTT. The full variable domain, with the rest looked up from reference TRBV7-2 and TRBJ1-5, is GAGVSQSPSNKVTEKGKDVELRCDPISGHTALYWYRQSLGQGLEFLIYFQGNSAPDKSGLPSDRFSAERTGGSVSTLTIQRTQQEDSAVYLCASSLRQGAQPQHFGDGTRLSIL.

The V gene is TRBV27, the J gene TRBJ2-7; the D gene is possibly TRBD2 (6 bases). Germline CDR1 is MNHEY and CDR2 is SMNVEV (reference sequence). V was clipped by 5 bases and J by 4 bases, with 18 bases between them. This CDR3 region has 15 residues. CDR3 DNA sequence: TGTGCCAGCAGTCCGATGGAGGGAGGATTGTACGAGCAGTACTTC. Its translation is CASSPMEGGLYEQYF.

The chain is built from TRBV5-6 and TRBJ2-4, with TRBD1 matching over 8 bases. Trimming cost V 4 bases and J 0 bases; bases outside gene matches: 12. The CDR3 has 18 amino acids. Germline lookup yields CDR1 SGHDT and CDR2 YYEEEE. CDR3 loop: CASSGGTGDPLAKNIQYF. The CDR3 DNA reads TGTGCCAGCAGCGGAGGGACAGGAGACCCTCTAGCCAAAAACATTCAGTACTTC.

A remark on this clone: In the same sample, other DNA sequences code for this CDR3. The chain is built from TRBV7-2 and TRBJ2-5; D remains unclear. The germline CDR1 and CDR2 sequences are SGHTA and FQGNSA. V was shortened by 4 bases and J by 4 bases, with 7 bases between the two germline ends. The CDR3 has 12 amino acids. In nucleotides, the CDR3 is TGTGCCAGCAGCTCCCTCAGAGAGACCCAGTACTTC. Translating gives CASSSLRETQYF. The full variable domain, rest sourced from reference TRBV7-2 and TRBJ2-5, is GAGVSQSPSNKVTEKGKDVELRCDPISGHTALYWYRQSLGQGLEFLIYFQGNSAPDKSGLPSDRFSAERTGGSVSTLTIQRTQQEDSAVYLCASSSLRETQYFGPGTRLLVL.

This clone was counted once. Other DNA sequences in the same sample also yield this CDR3. This chain uses TRBV30 with TRBJ2-7, with D possibly matching TRBD1 (6 bases). This CDR3 contains 12 residues. CDR1 and CDR2 from the germline V gene are GTSNPN and SVGIG (reference sequence). V was pared by 0 bases and J by 3 bases, with 6 bases between. CDR3 sequence reads: CAWSVGGYEQYF. CDR3 coding DNA: TGTGCCTGGAGTGTAGGGGGCTACGAGCAGTACTTC. The whole variable domain, filled in from reference TRBV30 and TRBJ2-7, reads SQTIHQWPATLVQPVGSPLSLECTVEGTSNPNLYWYRQAAGRGLQLLFYSVGIGQISSEVPQNLSASRPQDRQFILSSKKLLLSDSGFYLCAWSVGGYEQYFGPGTRLTVT.

The rearrangement uses TRBV2 and TRBJ1-1; 9 bases are a match to TRBD1. The CDR3 consists of 15 residues. Unmatched junction bases numbered 10, after V lost 6 bases and J lost 5 bases. Germline V gene data show CDR1 as SNHLY and CDR2 as FYNNEI. As DNA, the CDR3 is TGTGCCAGCAGGGCTACTTGGACAGGGGAAACTGAAGCTTTCTTT. Translated, it gives CASRATWTGETEAFF.

This chain joins TRBV29-1 and TRBJ2-2, with 8 bases identical to TRBD1. V lost 6 bases and J lost 8; bases outside the gene matches: 5. Looked up from germline, CDR1 is SQVTM and CDR2 is ANQGSEA. CDR3 length equals 12 residues. The CDR3 bases are TGCAGCGTCTCGGACAGGGTGGGGGAGCTGTTTTTT. The encoded protein is CSVSDRVGELFF.

The chain joins TRBV5-4 to TRBJ1-2; maybe TRBD1 (6 bases). This CDR3 contains 14 residues. Germline CDR1 and CDR2: SGHNT and YYREEE (reference sequence). The V end lost 1 base, the J end lost 4 bases, and 11 bases lay between the germline ends. Written as DNA, the CDR3 is TGTGCCAGCAGCTTGTGGGGGCCGGGCTATGGCTACACCTTC. Residues: CASSLWGPGYGYTF.

For this clone: This specimen includes other DNA sequences encoding the same CDR3. In nucleotides, the CDR3 is TGTGCCAGCAGCCCTAGCGGGAGCTCCTACAATGAGCAGTTCTTC. It specifies CASSPSGSSYNEQFF. The rearrangement links TRBV9 to TRBJ2-1, with 10 bases fitting TRBD2. The CDR3 contains 15 residues. V shed 4 bases, J shed 0 bases, and the junction held 1 base outside the gene matches. Germline CDR1 is SGDLS and CDR2 is YYNGEE.

The rearrangement joins TRBV5-4 to TRBJ1-3; D may be TRBD1 (6 bases). This CDR3 has 15 amino acids. CDR1 SGHNT and CDR2 YYREEE come from the germline V gene (reference sequence). The V gene lost 4 bases and the J gene lost 0 bases, with 11 bases spanning the gap. CDR3 in amino acids: CASSTRGPSGNTIYF. DNA for the CDR3: TGTGCCAGCAGCACCAGGGGCCCCTCTGGAAACACCATATATTTT.

The chain couples TRBV6-6 to TRBJ2-7; D gene unclear. Trimming left V 5 bases short and J 2 bases short, with 7 bases between. CDR3 length: 12 residues. Looked up from germline, CDR1 is MNHNY and CDR2 is SVGAGI (reference sequence). In DNA form, the CDR3 reads TGTGCCAGCAGTACTTCTCCCTACGAGCAGTACTTC. It specifies CASSTSPYEQYF.

The rearrangement links TRBV2 to TRBJ2-7; no clear D. Germline CDR1 and CDR2: SNHLY and FYNNEI. Trimming removed 4 bases from V and 3 bases from J, with 10 bases in between. The CDR3 length is 13 residues. The CDR3 DNA reads TGTGCCAGCAGTGCCTCCGGTATCTACGAGCAGTACTTC. Translating it yields CASSASGIYEQYF.

The chain carries TRBV19 and TRBJ2-5; D is possibly TRBD2 (5 bases). In germline, CDR1 is LNHDA, CDR2 SQIVND (reference sequence). Deletions cut 4 bases from V and 6 bases from J, with 18 bases between. The CDR3 runs to 15 residues. CDR3 sequence reads: CASSTTGTLGKTQYF. CDR3 DNA: TGTGCCAGTAGTACCACGGGAACCCTGGGAAAGACCCAGTACTTC.